This T cell receptor (beta chain) is from a study of cytomegalovirus exposure and HLA in healthy donors. Study-level background: Among roughly 180 million T cells, an earlier analysis found 117 million unique TCR beta sequences.

General study points: About 87% or about 30% of the time was how often most TCR beta V segments were productive, according to an earlier analysis. The study labeled 150 or so TCR beta chains cytomegalovirus-associated.

It was with 60 Vbeta and 13 Jbeta primers that the PCR ran. Profiled with immunoSEQ multiplex PCR; TCRdb holds only in-frame clones, not every one. The sample holds 180,000 or so clones, more than 65% seen once. Germline V lookup: CDR1 SEHNR, CDR2 FQNEAQ (reference sequence). The CDR3 consists of 14 residues. Trimming took off 7 bases at V and 4 bases at J, with 14 bases between the two ends. In regard to this clone: What it binds is unknown.

The J gene is TRBJ2-1, the V gene TRBV7-9; D may be TRBD2 (5 bases). The source is a woman in her 30s in good health and CMV-seropositive. The specimen sequenced was PBMCs. The CDR3 DNA sequence: TGTGCCAGCATTTCGGGGATGGGTTACAATGAGCAGTTCTTC. Residues: CASISGMGYNEQFF.